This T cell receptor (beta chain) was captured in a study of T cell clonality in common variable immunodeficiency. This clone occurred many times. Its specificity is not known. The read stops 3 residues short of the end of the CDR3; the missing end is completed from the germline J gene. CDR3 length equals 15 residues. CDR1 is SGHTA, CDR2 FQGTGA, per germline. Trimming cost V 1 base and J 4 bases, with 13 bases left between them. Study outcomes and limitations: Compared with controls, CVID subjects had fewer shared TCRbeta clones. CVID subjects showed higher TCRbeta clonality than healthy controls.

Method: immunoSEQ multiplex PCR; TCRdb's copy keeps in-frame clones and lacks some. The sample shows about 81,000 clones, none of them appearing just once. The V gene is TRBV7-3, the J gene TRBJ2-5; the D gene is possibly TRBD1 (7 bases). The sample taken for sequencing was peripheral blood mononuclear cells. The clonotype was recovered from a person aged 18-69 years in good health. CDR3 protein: CASSLRQGGRETQYF. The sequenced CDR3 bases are TGTGCCAGCAGCTTAAGGCAGGGGGGTCGAGAGACC.